Presented here are 11 T cell receptor beta chains from one specimen sequenced in a study of blood T cells in healthy people across ages. A sample-barcoded 5' primer and a J-beta primer mix were used in a second PCR of about 7 to 12 cycles. TCRdb ran MiXCR on the 5' RACE reads and lists one entry per CDR3 protein. The sample comprises under 850,000 distinct CDR3 sequences, around 34% of which are singletons, and approximately 12% rests with the top ten. The sequencing input was blood. These receptor sequences come from a man younger than 35 in good health.

This clonotype was picked up a small number of times. V gene TRBV9 combines with J gene TRBJ2-5; TRBD2 might be the D (6 bases). V was pared by 4 bases and J by 2 bases, with 15 bases between. CDR1 is SGDLS, CDR2 YYNGEE, per germline. This CDR3 contains 15 residues. The chain's CDR3 is CASSPTPREQETQYF. In DNA form, the CDR3 reads TGTGCCAGCAGCCCCACCCCGCGGGAACAAGAGACCCAGTACTTC.

Only a few counts were recorded for this clonotype. The chain links TRBV7-9 to TRBJ2-7; the match to TRBD1 covers 7 bases. V gave up 5 bases and J gave up 6 bases; unmatched junction bases: 4. The CDR3 length is 12 residues. The germline CDR1 and CDR2 sequences are SEHNR and FQNEAQ (reference sequence). The CDR3 loop reads CASSEQGIEQYF. The CDR3 nucleotides are TGTGCCAGCAGCGAACAGGGGATCGAGCAGTACTTC.

This clonotype was picked up many times. The CDR3, as DNA: TGCAGTGCTAGAGATCATAGTAACGGCGAGCAGTACTTC. Translated: CSARDHSNGEQYF. The chain is built from TRBV20-1 and TRBJ2-7; D is uncertain. CDR1 is DFQATT, CDR2 SNEGSKA, per germline (reference sequence). Trimming shortened V by 0 bases and J by 6 bases, and 12 bases separated the two germline ends. The CDR3 loop spans 13 amino acids.

This chain connects TRBV24-1 to TRBJ2-6; D tentatively reads TRBD1 or TRBD2 (6 bases each). The CDR3 runs 16 residues. V was trimmed by 4 bases and J by 1 base, leaving 10 bases between them. CDR1 is KGHDR and CDR2 is SFDVKD in the germline V gene. The CDR3 spells CATSEGGTSGANVLTF. The CDR3 DNA reads as TGTGCCACCAGTGAGGGCGGGACATCTGGGGCCAACGTCCTGACTTTC.

The genes are TRBV5-5 and TRBJ2-5, with 7 bases identical to TRBD2. CDR1 and CDR2 from the germline V gene are SGHKS and YYEKEE (reference sequence). This CDR3 has 16 residues. The V gene end was trimmed by 1 base and the J gene end by 4 bases; junction bases not matched to a gene: 10. This CDR3 reads CASSLRLGAGRETQYF. CDR3 nucleotides: TGTGCCAGCAGCTTGAGGCTAGGAGCGGGAAGAGAGACCCAGTACTTC.

This clonotype was detected a few times. This chain uses TRBV12-3 or TRBV12-4 with TRBJ2-2; D is unclear. V lost 4 bases to trimming and J lost 4 bases, with 10 bases between them. The CDR3 is 14 amino acids. CDR3 loop: CASSSLEVTGELFF. The CDR3 bases are TGTGCCAGCAGTTCGCTCGAAGTCACCGGGGAGCTGTTTTTT.

The chain has TRBV4-3 and TRBJ2-4; D is ambiguous. Germline CDR1 and CDR2: LGHNA and YSLEER. The CDR3 consists of 15 residues. Deletions cut 0 bases from V and 5 bases from J, with 11 bases between. The chain's CDR3 is CASSQDRTPQNIQYF. CDR3 coding DNA: TGCGCCAGCAGCCAAGATCGGACCCCGCAAAACATTCAGTACTTC.

The gene calls are TRBV12-3 or TRBV12-4 and TRBJ2-2, with D perhaps TRBD2 (6 bases). CDR3 length equals 13 residues. V was pared by 8 bases and J by 8 bases, with 15 bases between. Written as DNA, the CDR3 is TGTGCCAGCGGTTCTGGGGGGTCGGGGGAGCTGTTTTTT. This gives the protein CASGSGGSGELFF.

The rearrangement links TRBV12-3 or TRBV12-4 to TRBJ2-7; a possible D gene is TRBD1 (5 bases). Matching the DNA end better, TRBJ2-5 makes the J call doubtful. This CDR3 has 15 amino acids. The CDR3 region is CASNSGTGPQETQYF. As DNA, the CDR3 is TGTGCCAGCAACAGTGGAACAGGCCCTCAAGAGACCCAGTACTTC.

This clonotype was observed a handful of times. The chain has TRBV28 and TRBJ1-1; 9 bases are a match to TRBD1. The CDR3 loop spans 14 amino acids. Germline CDR1 and CDR2: MDHEN and SYDVKM. J gave up 4 bases and V 7 bases, and 7 bases lay outside the gene matches. This CDR3 is CASNEGTGTTEAFF. The DNA for the CDR3 is TGTGCCAGCAATGAAGGGACAGGGACCACTGAAGCTTTCTTT. The full variable domain, completed using reference TRBV28 and TRBJ1-1, is DVKVTQSSRYLVKRTGEKVFLECVQDMDHENMFWYRQDPGLGLRLIYFSYDVKMKEKGDIPEGYSVSREKKERFSLILESASTNQTSMYLCASNEGTGTTEAFFGQGTRLTVV.

This clonotype appeared many times. V is TRBV20-1 and J is TRBJ2-7; 10 bases fit TRBD2. Per the germline V gene, CDR1 is DFQATT and CDR2 is SNEGSKA (reference sequence). The junction had 7 bases not matched to a gene; V was cut back by 5 bases and J by 3 bases. CDR3 length equals 14 residues. In nucleotides, the CDR3 is TGCAGTGCTTTTAGCGGGGGGTCCCTCTACGAGCAGTACTTC. This codes for CSAFSGGSLYEQYF.